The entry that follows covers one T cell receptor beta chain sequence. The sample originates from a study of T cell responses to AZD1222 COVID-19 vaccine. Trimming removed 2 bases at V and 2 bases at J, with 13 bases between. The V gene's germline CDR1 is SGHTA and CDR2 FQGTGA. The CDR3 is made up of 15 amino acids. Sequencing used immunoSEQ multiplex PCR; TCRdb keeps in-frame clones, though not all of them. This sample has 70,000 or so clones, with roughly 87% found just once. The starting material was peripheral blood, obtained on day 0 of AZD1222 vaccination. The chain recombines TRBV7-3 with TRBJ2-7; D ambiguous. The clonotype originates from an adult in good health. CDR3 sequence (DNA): TGTGCCAGCAGCTTAGGGTCTCAGAGTACCTACGAGCAGTACTTC. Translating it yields CASSLGSQSTYEQYF.